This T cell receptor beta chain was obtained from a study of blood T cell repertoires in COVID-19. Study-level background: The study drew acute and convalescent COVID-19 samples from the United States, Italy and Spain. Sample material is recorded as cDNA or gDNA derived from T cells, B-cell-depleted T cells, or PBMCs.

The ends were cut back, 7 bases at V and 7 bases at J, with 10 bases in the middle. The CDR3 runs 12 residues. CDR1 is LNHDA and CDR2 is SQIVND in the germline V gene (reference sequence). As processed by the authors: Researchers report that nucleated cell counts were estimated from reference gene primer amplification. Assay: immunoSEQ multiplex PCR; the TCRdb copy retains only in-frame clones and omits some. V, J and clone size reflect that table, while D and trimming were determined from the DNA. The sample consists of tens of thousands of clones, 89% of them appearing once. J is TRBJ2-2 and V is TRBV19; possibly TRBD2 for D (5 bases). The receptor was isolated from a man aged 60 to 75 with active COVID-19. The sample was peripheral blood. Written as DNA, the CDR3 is TGTGCCAGTACGAGGGTTGGCGGGGAGCTGTTTTTT. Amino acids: CASTRVGGELFF.